A selection of T cell receptor beta chains follows, all from one sample in a study of CD8 T cells in Susac syndrome. Each CDR3 protein gets one entry after TCRdb re-called the immunoSEQ multiplex PCR reads with MiXCR. The sample includes just under 95,000 distinct CDR3 sequences, around 94% of them seen just once. The sequencing input was CD4+ T cells from PBMCs. These receptors came from a human donor with Susac syndrome. Each CDR3 is given with its conserved first and last residue. The D gene is left open where the match is weak. Clone size appears in some rows only: once, few, many, or a class for an expanded clone.

CDR3 protein: CASSQDRGRGLSYNEQFF
CDR3 DNA: TGTGCCAGCAGCCAAGATCGTGGGCGGGGGCTCTCCTACAATGAGCAGTTCTTC
J gene: TRBJ2-1
V gene: TRBV14
D gene: .
CDR3 length: 18
clone size: .

CDR3 protein: CASSVNTGELFF
CDR3 DNA: TGTGCCAGCAGCGTTAACACCGGGGAGCTGTTTTTT
J gene: TRBJ2-2
V gene: TRBV11-3
D gene: .
CDR3 length: 12
clone size: once

CDR3 protein: CARGLAGFFTDTQYF
CDR3 DNA: TGTGCCAGGGGACTAGCGGGGTTCTTTACAGATACGCAGTATTTT
J gene: TRBJ2-3
V gene: TRBV28
D gene: TRBD2
CDR3 length: 15
clone size: .

CDR3 protein: CATSRSWANEQYF
CDR3 DNA: TGTGCCACCAGCAGATCATGGGCGAACGAGCAGTACTTC
J gene: TRBJ2-7
V gene: TRBV15
D gene: .
CDR3 length: 13
clone size: .

CDR3 protein: CASSSGTEAFF
CDR3 DNA: TGTGCCAGCAGTTCCGGGACAGAAGCTTTCTTT
J gene: TRBJ1-1
V gene: TRBV6-5
D gene: .
CDR3 length: 11
clone size: .

CDR3 protein: CASSSLRNEQFF
CDR3 DNA: TGTGCCAGCAGCTCCCTTCGCAATGAGCAGTTCTTC
J gene: TRBJ2-1
V gene: TRBV11-2
D gene: .
CDR3 length: 12
clone size: once

CDR3 protein: CASSHGGGACYEQYF
CDR3 DNA: TGCGCCAGCAGTCACGGGGGAGGGGCGTGCTACGAGCAGTACTTC
J gene: TRBJ2-7
V gene: TRBV23-1
D gene: TRBD2
CDR3 length: 15
clone size: .

CDR3 protein: CASSYGSAYSYEQYF
CDR3 DNA: TGTGCCAGCAGTTACGGGTCCGCCTATTCCTACGAGCAGTACTTC
J gene: TRBJ2-7
V gene: TRBV6-6
D gene: .
CDR3 length: 15
clone size: .

CDR3 protein: CASSQDLTYEQYF
CDR3 DNA: TGTGCCAGCAGCCAAGATTTAACCTACGAGCAGTACTTC
J gene: TRBJ2-7
V gene: TRBV3-1
D gene: .
CDR3 length: 13
clone size: .

CDR3 protein: CASSSRGAGNTIYF
CDR3 DNA: TGTGCCAGCAGCTCAAGGGGGGCTGGAAACACCATATATTTT
J gene: TRBJ1-3
V gene: TRBV7-8
D gene: .
CDR3 length: 14
clone size: once

CDR3 protein: CASSDSSRDRRTSGYEQYF
CDR3 DNA: TGTGCCAGCAGTGACTCGAGTCGGGACAGACGGACTAGCGGATACGAGCAGTACTTC
J gene: TRBJ2-7
V gene: TRBV6-4
D gene: TRBD2
CDR3 length: 19
clone size: .

CDR3 protein: CSAREDTEQFF
CDR3 DNA: TGCAGTGCTAGAGAGGACACCGAGCAGTTCTTC
J gene: TRBJ2-1
V gene: TRBV20-1
D gene: .
CDR3 length: 11
clone size: .

CDR3 protein: CASSFSDNTEAFF
CDR3 DNA: TGTGCCAGCAGCTTCTCCGATAACACTGAAGCTTTCTTT
J gene: TRBJ1-1
V gene: TRBV5-4
D gene: .
CDR3 length: 13
clone size: once

CDR3 protein: CASSRTGDEKLFF
CDR3 DNA: TGTGCCAGCAGCCGGACAGGGGACGAAAAACTGTTTTTT
J gene: TRBJ1-4
V gene: TRBV7-2
D gene: TRBD1
CDR3 length: 13
clone size: .

CDR3 protein: CSVKGLRSGANVLTF
CDR3 DNA: TGCAGCGTTAAGGGACTCCGCTCTGGGGCCAACGTCCTGACTTTC
J gene: TRBJ2-6
V gene: TRBV29-1
D gene: .
CDR3 length: 15
clone size: .

CDR3 protein: CASSLLGQVYEQFF
CDR3 DNA: TGTGCCAGCAGCTTACTGGGACAGGTCTATGAGCAGTTCTTC
J gene: TRBJ2-1
V gene: TRBV7-8
D gene: TRBD1
CDR3 length: 14
clone size: .

CDR3 protein: CASSSYGGETQYF
CDR3 DNA: TGTGCCAGCAGTTCCTACGGGGGAGAGACCCAGTACTTC
J gene: TRBJ2-5
V gene: TRBV7-3
D gene: .
CDR3 length: 13
clone size: .

CDR3 protein: CASSQGRRGVPTYEQYF
CDR3 DNA: TGCGCCAGCAGCCAAGGCCGCAGGGGGGTTCCCACCTACGAGCAGTACTTC
J gene: TRBJ2-7
V gene: TRBV4-1
D gene: .
CDR3 length: 17
clone size: .

CDR3 protein: CSAPGTSGGWYYNEQFF
CDR3 DNA: TGCAGTGCCCCCGGGACTAGCGGGGGATGGTACTACAATGAGCAGTTCTTC
J gene: TRBJ2-1
V gene: TRBV20-1
D gene: TRBD2
CDR3 length: 17
clone size: .

CDR3 protein: CATSGQGNGYTF
CDR3 DNA: TGTGCCACCAGTGGGCAAGGGAATGGCTACACCTTC
J gene: TRBJ1-2
V gene: TRBV24-1
D gene: .
CDR3 length: 12
clone size: .

CDR3 protein: CAWTPPGRAGGTGELFF
CDR3 DNA: TGTGCCTGGACCCCTCCGGGCAGGGCTGGTGGTACCGGGGAGCTGTTTTTT
J gene: TRBJ2-2
V gene: TRBV30
D gene: .
CDR3 length: 17
clone size: .

CDR3 protein: CASSETGLTVQQYF
CDR3 DNA: TGTGCCAGCAGTGAGACAGGGTTAACTGTTCAGCAGTACTTC
J gene: TRBJ2-7
V gene: TRBV25-1
D gene: TRBD1
CDR3 length: 14
clone size: .

CDR3 protein: CASSLATLQETQYF
CDR3 DNA: TGCGCCAGCAGCCTCGCCACCCTCCAAGAGACCCAGTACTTC
J gene: TRBJ2-5
V gene: TRBV4-1
D gene: .
CDR3 length: 14
clone size: .

CDR3 protein: CSATGGWTSEGETQYF
CDR3 DNA: TGCAGTGCAACAGGAGGGTGGACTAGCGAGGGCGAGACCCAGTACTTC
J gene: TRBJ2-5
V gene: TRBV20-1
D gene: TRBD2
CDR3 length: 16
clone size: once

CDR3 protein: CASSLGESSTDTQYF
CDR3 DNA: TGTGCCAGCAGCCTCGGGGAGTCTAGCACAGATACGCAGTATTTT
J gene: TRBJ2-3
V gene: TRBV7-2
D gene: .
CDR3 length: 15
clone size: .

CDR3 protein: CAWMGREVRFGEQFF
CDR3 DNA: TGTGCCTGGATGGGCAGGGAGGTTCGGTTCGGTGAGCAGTTCTTC
J gene: TRBJ2-1
V gene: TRBV30
D gene: .
CDR3 length: 15
clone size: .

CDR3 protein: CASSFGGGHGDTQYF
CDR3 DNA: TGTGCCAGCAGCTTCGGTGGGGGCCATGGGGATACGCAGTATTTT
J gene: TRBJ2-3
V gene: TRBV5-6
D gene: .
CDR3 length: 15
clone size: .

CDR3 protein: CASSLGEGSTDTQYF
CDR3 DNA: TGTGCCAGCAGTTTAGGTGAGGGGAGCACAGATACGCAGTATTTT
J gene: TRBJ2-3
V gene: TRBV12-3/TRBV12-4
D gene: .
CDR3 length: 15
clone size: .

CDR3 protein: CASSARDNEQFF
CDR3 DNA: TGTGCCAGCAGCGCCCGGGACAATGAGCAGTTCTTC
J gene: TRBJ2-1
V gene: TRBV9
D gene: .
CDR3 length: 12
clone size: .

CDR3 protein: CASSVWDRPPANTGELFF
CDR3 DNA: TGTGCCAGCAGCGTCTGGGACAGGCCTCCCGCGAACACCGGGGAGCTGTTTTTT
J gene: TRBJ2-2
V gene: TRBV9
D gene: TRBD1
CDR3 length: 18
clone size: .

CDR3 protein: CASKRDRTYEQYF
CDR3 DNA: TGTGCCAGCAAGAGGGACAGGACCTACGAGCAGTACTTC
J gene: TRBJ2-7
V gene: TRBV6-2/TRBV6-3
D gene: TRBD1
CDR3 length: 13
clone size: .

CDR3 protein: CASSLGSSYNEQFF
CDR3 DNA: TGTGCCAGCAGCTTGGGGAGCTCCTACAATGAGCAGTTCTTC
J gene: TRBJ2-1
V gene: TRBV5-6
D gene: .
CDR3 length: 14
clone size: .

CDR3 protein: CATSGQGTDTQYF
CDR3 DNA: TGTGCCACCAGTGGCCAGGGGACAGATACGCAGTATTTT
J gene: TRBJ2-3
V gene: TRBV24-1
D gene: .
CDR3 length: 13
clone size: .

CDR3 protein: CASSLGTDDQPQHF
CDR3 DNA: TGTGCCAGCAGTCTCGGGACAGATGATCAGCCCCAGCATTTT
J gene: TRBJ1-5
V gene: TRBV28
D gene: TRBD1
CDR3 length: 14
clone size: .

CDR3 protein: CSAMAGVPREQYF
CDR3 DNA: TGCAGTGCTATGGCGGGGGTCCCTCGAGAGCAGTACTTC
J gene: TRBJ2-7
V gene: TRBV20-1
D gene: TRBD2
CDR3 length: 13
clone size: once

CDR3 protein: CASSPGSRGSKNIQYF
CDR3 DNA: TGTGCCAGCAGCCCCGGATCGAGGGGGTCAAAAAACATTCAGTACTTC
J gene: TRBJ2-4
V gene: TRBV5-6
D gene: .
CDR3 length: 16
clone size: .

CDR3 protein: CASSRYDRGRTDTQYF
CDR3 DNA: TGTGCCAGCAGCCGTTATGACAGGGGGCGCACAGATACGCAGTATTTT
J gene: TRBJ2-3
V gene: TRBV7-6
D gene: TRBD1
CDR3 length: 16
clone size: .

CDR3 protein: CASSTGTSTDTQHF
CDR3 DNA: TGTGCCAGCAGTACAGGGACAAGCACAGATACGCAGCATTTT
J gene: TRBJ1-5
V gene: TRBV9
D gene: .
CDR3 length: 14
clone size: .

CDR3 protein: CASSKQGAEAFF
CDR3 DNA: TGCGCCAGCAGCAAGCAGGGGGCTGAAGCTTTCTTT
J gene: TRBJ1-1
V gene: TRBV5-1
D gene: TRBD1
CDR3 length: 12
clone size: .

CDR3 protein: CSAPQGPYGYTF
CDR3 DNA: TGCAGTGCTCCTCAGGGTCCCTATGGCTACACCTTC
J gene: TRBJ1-2
V gene: TRBV20-1
D gene: .
CDR3 length: 12
clone size: .

CDR3 protein: CASSQQGLGTNEKLFF
CDR3 DNA: TGTGCCAGCAGCCAACAGGGGTTAGGGACTAATGAAAAACTGTTTTTT
J gene: TRBJ1-4
V gene: TRBV28
D gene: TRBD1
CDR3 length: 16
clone size: .

CDR3 protein: CASSPWTGDGTQYF
CDR3 DNA: TGTGCCAGCAGCCCATGGACAGGGGATGGTACGCAGTATTTT
J gene: TRBJ2-3
V gene: TRBV7-9
D gene: TRBD1
CDR3 length: 14
clone size: .